The entry below describes one T cell receptor (beta chain). Its antigen is still unknown. No clone much larger than this one lies a single base away; base qualities are absent. This specimen belongs to a study of cytomegalovirus exposure and HLA in healthy donors (TCRdb year 2017). Concerning the study at large: An earlier analysis of around 600 of the donors reported roughly 300 Gb of sequence data and around 110 million unique TCR beta sequences from about 179 million T cells. An early release covering roughly 580 HLA-typed donors comprised roughly 300 gigabases of sequencing data and 85 million to 100 million unique TCR sequences. Among the approximately 430 genotyped donors, around 81% belonged to the genetic ancestry cluster associated with self-reported Caucasian donors. The study aimed to test whether cataloging public T cell receptors could reveal signatures of past pathogen exposure. The study used immunosequencing to profile the T cell repertoires of several hundred subjects and linked those repertoires to cytomegalovirus serostatus. In addition to the first cohort of 500 to 850 subjects, a separate validation cohort of approximately 110 different subjects was used. To predict cytomegalovirus infection status, the study combined high-throughput TCR immunosequencing, statistical association of individual TCRs with disease status, and machine learning. A later analysis re-analyzed previously published TCR beta repertoires from 666 donors and added high-resolution HLA genotyping to study TCR occurrence patterns. Rather than drawing on any new phenotypic data, the later analysis identified candidate immune exposures from TCR beta sequences and the way those sequences occurred across donors. An earlier analysis of 587 of the donors applied high-throughput TCR beta sequencing to assess whether each TCR beta V gene segment acted as functional or pseudogenic. Donor age, sex, ethnicity and CMV serostatus were compiled alongside the repertoire data. A later genetic analysis used genome-wide SNP genotypes for about 55% of the 666 donors, treating that subset as a discovery cohort. Every repertoire in the discovery cohort had been generated on one and the same sequencing platform. HLA typing covered class I and class II loci at four-digit resolution. Typing coverage varied by locus: roughly 629-630 donors for A, B, C, DRB1 and DQB1; about 520 for DQA1; about 590 for DPA1; fewer than 480 for DPB1. Four to six DR-DQ haplotypes were handled as single units for association and clustering, since linkage in the cohort was strong. Among 300 to 450 genotyped donors of the cohort, an average of approximately 230,000 unique TCR beta nucleotide sequences were sequenced per donor, 15% to 20% of them non-productive.

General findings and caveats noted by the study authors: Linkage disequilibrium might explain the correlated functional status among segregating V segments, but an unknown experimental factor could not be ruled out. In a later analysis, most CMV-associated TCR beta chains were found to appear HLA-restricted, with HLA associations seemingly driven largely by CMV exposure. While some public TCRs were present in many individuals, most TCR sequences turned up only very rarely across donors. In a later genetic analysis, fewer N-insertions in productive TCRs were reported among donors in an Asian-associated ancestry cluster than the roughly 640-donor mean. Broadly in line with IMGT annotations, most TCR beta V segments showed up in productive rearrangements about 87% or about 30% of the time in an earlier analysis of around 600 of the donors. The authors suggested that the approach could potentially be generalized to other disease states and immunological phenotypes. The sequencing pipeline was judged likely to have produced a cluster of highly shared sequence variants as a technical artifact. Because counts were too low, roughly 18 rarely observed V segments, including chromosome 9 orphons, were left out of the earlier analysis of over 550 of the donors. In a later analysis, HLA-associated TCR beta chains showed more clonal expansion and lower generation probabilities than non-associated chains that were equally common. Assigning TCR associations to individual alleles was difficult when HLA alleles, especially DR and DQ, strongly co-occurred. Because the 87-base-pair reads could not distinguish some IMGT-functional V segments, including TRBV6-2 and TRBV6-3, those segments were excluded. The presence/absence analyses assumed that sequencing depth was roughly uniform across donors, and that assumption may not be true. The study gave a list of roughly 150 TCR beta chains associated with cytomegalovirus. The cohort was sequenced for TCR beta chains only, and without alpha or paired-chain data the features that could be detected were limited. In a later analysis, several top co-occurrence clusters were reported to appear linked to parvovirus B19, influenza, CMV and Epstein-Barr virus. Specific HLA alleles were associated with 18,000 or so TCR beta sequences at a false discovery rate of 0.05 in a later analysis. HLA typing was unavailable for some donors at each locus, so association tests used only the typed subset. Immune exposure information for the cohort was limited to CMV serostatus. In vitro tests confirmed that three of the cytomegalovirus-associated TCR beta chains recognize cytomegalovirus antigens. A later genetic analysis associated a missense DCLRE1C variant with V-gene and J-gene trimming of TCR beta chains, and an independent cohort replicated the association. A later analysis found that TCR association rates varied across HLA loci, with DRB1 alleles showing the most associated TCRs and HLA-C alleles the fewest. Cytomegalovirus status was reported to be diagnosed by the classifier with high specificity and sensitivity in both the original and validation cohorts. A further reported finding was that TCR beta sequences accurately predicted the HLA-A and HLA-B alleles for most subjects in the first cohort.

The receptor library was made with the immunoSEQ multiplex PCR assay. For the multiplex PCR, a mixture combining 60 forward primers for TCR Vbeta segments and 13 reverse primers for TCR Jbeta segments was used. The CDR3 region of rearranged TCR beta genes was amplified from genomic DNA with a multiplex PCR assay. The amplified TCR beta libraries were sequenced on the Illumina HiSeq System as 87-base-pair reads. The original methods were these. Across the 500 to 850 repertoires, a later analysis counted 60 million to 90 million unique TCR beta chains, roughly 11 million of which were shared by at least two donors. To remove PCR and sequencing errors, raw reads were error-corrected and collapsed into unique sequences using a nearest-neighbor algorithm that merged closely related sequences. CDR3 sequences were aligned to IMGT reference sequences to assign V, D and J gene segments. Each retained sequence needed at least a six-nucleotide match to both a V gene segment and a J gene segment. A rearrangement was called productive if the CDR3 had no stop codons and remained in frame with V and J, and every other rearrangement was called non-productive. Following IMGT convention, CDR3 was defined as the stretch from the second conserved V-encoded cysteine to the conserved J-encoded phenylalanine. In an earlier analysis of roughly 580 of the donors, sequences lacking an unambiguous match to a single V gene segment were excluded. In an earlier analysis of roughly 500 of the donors, V segments were called functional above 56.7% productive rearrangements and were called segregating when the between-donor standard deviation exceeded 5%. A statistical classification framework was developed to diagnose cytomegalovirus status using the catalog of TCR beta chain sequences. A later analysis assigned V and J genes by comparing TCR nucleotide sequences with IMGT/GENE-DB human TR gene sequences. In a later analysis, CDR3 sequences and most-parsimonious VDJ recombination scenarios were assigned using the TCRdist pipeline. In a later analysis, each TCR beta chain was defined by its CDR3 amino acid sequence together with its V-gene family, and reads lacking a unique V-gene family were excluded. To address suspected cross-contamination and a sequencing artifact, a later analysis removed over 500 highly shared, low-generation-probability nucleotide sequences. For each public chain, a later analysis derived a clonal expansion index from normalized ranks of inferred template counts within each repertoire. In a later analysis, generation probabilities were computed using a VDJ recombination model fitted to out-of-frame rearrangements, and the results were checked against IGoR. A later analysis scored TCR-TCR, TCR-HLA and TCR-CMV co-occurrence with hypergeometric tests, applying a repertoire-size bias correction to TCR pairs. False discovery rates were estimated in a later analysis by permuting HLA or CMV assignments 20 times. A later analysis grouped co-occurring TCRs with DBSCAN, adding TCRdist sequence similarity when clustering within HLA-allele-positive subsets. For co-occurrence clustering, repertoires with fewer than 30,000 or more than 120,000 public chains were excluded, along with five repertoires with anomalous nucleotide sharing. Imported from immuneACCESS, the table was reduced by TCRdb to in-frame sequences with V and J called. These copies leave out some clones; in studies compared against another copy, an unresolved V gene accounts for under half, and the cause of the remainder is not known. That table furnishes V, J and clone size, whereas the DNA furnished D and trimming. The sample yields about 170,000 clones; 76% were counted once. Together, the top ten hold 0.6% to 0.9% of the sample.

Looking up the germline V gene yields CDR1 KGHSH and CDR2 LQKENI. V has 1 base trimmed and J has 6 bases trimmed; junction bases matching no gene number 3. The CDR3, cysteine through phenylalanine, is 14 amino acids long. CDR3 DNA only is kept here, 42 bases in frame from base 1. The cohort was made up of hundreds of healthy bone marrow donors. At the time of sampling, all cohort members were nominally healthy, though unrecorded immune exposures were likely present. The donor was CMV seronegative and belonged to the group of 350 or so seronegative cohort members. A peripheral blood sample was collected from each donor, and TCR beta sequencing was performed on peripheral blood mononuclear cells. The Qiagen DNeasy Blood Extraction Kit was used to extract genomic DNA from the blood cell samples.

The sequencing sample was made of PBMCs. The chain couples TRBV18 to TRBJ2-7; the junction holds 10 bases that match TRBD2. The sequence was collected from a female donor in good health and CMV-seronegative. CDR3 reads: CASSPLAGGSEQYF. The nucleotides are TGTGCCAGCTCACCACTAGCGGGGGGATCCGAGCAGTACTTC. The full variable domain, completed from the reference TRBV18 and TRBJ2-7 proteins outside the CDR3, reads NAGVMQNPRHLVRRRGQEARLRCSPMKGHSHVYWYRQLPEEGLKFMVYLQKENIIDESGMPKERFSAEFPKEGPSILRIQQVVRGDSAAYFCASSPLAGGSEQYFGPGTRLTVT.